The entry below describes one T cell receptor (beta chain). Its antigen is undetermined. The germline gives CDR1 SGDLS, CDR2 YYNGEE. The V and J ends lost 0 bases and 1 base respectively, with 10 bases between them. The CDR3 is 15 amino acids. These data belong to a study of Ad26.COV2.S vaccination and SARS-CoV-2 variants. Findings and limits, study-wide: Vaccine recipients showed a spike-specific TCR breadth that was higher than in placebo recipients. Breadth, reportedly substantial, characterized the spike-specific CD8+ and CD4+ T cell responses after vaccination. Breadth measured for non-spike TCRs was similar across vaccine and placebo recipients. Analyses that measured TCR breadth and depth may have underestimated total T cell responses.

The method was immunoSEQ multiplex PCR; TCRdb's version includes in-frame clones alone and lacks a portion of them. The repertoire has some 350,000 clones, about 92% of them found once; the top ten carry 3.9%. The chain employs TRBV9 and TRBJ1-1, with D hard to call. The sequence was collected from a human donor who had recovered from COVID-19. Sequencing was performed on peripheral blood, taken after recovery from COVID-19. The CDR3 loop reads CASSVEGGPNTEAFF. CDR3 in DNA: TGTGCCAGCAGCGTAGAGGGAGGGCCGAACACTGAAGCTTTCTTT.